Listed here are 7 T cell receptor beta chains from one sample, sequenced in a study of Ad26.COV2.S vaccination and SARS-CoV-2 variants. Regarding treatment: roughly 19 received Ad26.COV2.S at low or high dose, single or two shots; roughly five received placebo; per-sample allocation not given. Samples analyzed were those drawn on day 63 after the first vaccine or placebo injection. The assay was immunoSEQ multiplex PCR, and TCRdb's table has in-frame clones only and misses some. The table lists approximately 410,000 clones, 85% to 90% of them singletons. The material sequenced was peripheral blood, taken in a trial of Ad26.COV2.S vaccine versus placebo. These receptors came from a person between 18 and 65 years old who received the Ad26.COV2.S COVID-19 vaccine or a placebo.

The chain uses TRBV11-2 and TRBJ1-2, with D maybe TRBD1 (6 bases). The ends were cut back, 4 bases at V and 3 bases at J, with 9 bases in the middle. Germline V gene sequence: CDR1 SGHAT, CDR2 FQNNGV. The CDR3 extends over 13 amino acids. The CDR3 DNA sequence: TGTGCCAGCAGCTCTTGGACAGACTATGGCTACACCTTC. It codes for CASSSWTDYGYTF.

V gene TRBV3-1 (or the pseudogene TRBV3-2) combines with J gene TRBJ1-1, with D unresolved. From germline, CDR1 is LGHDT and CDR2 YNNKEL (reference sequence). Trimming took off 2 bases at V and 1 base at J, with 11 bases between the two ends. The CDR3 consists of 15 residues. Written as DNA, the CDR3 is TGTGCCAGCAGCCAACTGGCAGATACGAACACTGAAGCTTTCTTT. Its protein is CASSQLADTNTEAFF.

The chain is built from TRBV6-6 and TRBJ1-6; no clear D. Per germline, CDR1 MNHNY and CDR2 SVGAGI (reference sequence). The CDR3 runs to 11 residues. The germline V and J ends were trimmed by 2 bases and 11 bases, with 4 bases remaining between them. CDR3 protein: CASSYLTPLHF. CDR3 in DNA: TGTGCCAGCAGTTACCTCACACCCCTCCACTTT.

A single count supports this clone. The V gene is TRBV29-1, the J gene TRBJ2-2; D remains ambiguous. Trimming removed 3 bases from V and 7 bases from J, with 9 bases in between. The CDR3 covers 12 residues. Germline CDR1 and CDR2: SQVTM and ANQGSEA. DNA for the CDR3: TGCAGCGTTGATTTCCAGCGCGGGGAGCTGTTTTTT. Its translation: CSVDFQRGELFF.

This chain links TRBV7-3 with TRBJ2-2; the D call may be TRBD1 or TRBD2 (5 bases each). The CDR3 consists of 15 residues. Germline V gene sequence: CDR1 SGHTA, CDR2 FQGTGA. Deletions cut 5 bases from V and 4 bases from J, with 14 bases between. CDR3 sequence (DNA): TGTGCCAGCAGCCCTCAGGGACCGCTCACCGGGGAGCTGTTTTTT. This translates into CASSPQGPLTGELFF.

V is TRBV29-1 and J is TRBJ2-3; D possibly corresponds to TRBD2 (5 bases). The CDR3 is 11 amino acids. V was clipped by 7 bases and J by 4 bases, with 9 bases between them. Germline assignment: CDR1 SQVTM and CDR2 ANQGSEA. CDR3 residues: CSAWTADTQYF. CDR3 in DNA: TGCAGCGCGTGGACTGCAGATACGCAGTATTTT.

The V and J genes are TRBV27 and TRBJ1-6; a possible D gene is TRBD1 (5 bases). V shed 6 bases and J shed 6 bases, with 9 bases lying between them. Germline V gene sequence: CDR1 MNHEY, CDR2 SMNVEV (reference sequence). The CDR3 spans 13 residues. CDR3 loop: CASSTQGNSPLHF. As DNA, the CDR3 is TGTGCCAGCAGCACGCAGGGTAATTCACCCCTCCACTTT.